This T cell receptor (beta chain) came from a study of cytomegalovirus exposure and HLA in healthy donors. This clone was picked up a small number of times. V was pared by 4 bases and J by 0 bases, with 5 bases of the junction left unmatched. Per the germline V gene, CDR1 is MNHEY and CDR2 is SMNVEV (reference sequence). This CDR3 is built from 16 residues. 13 Jbeta primers and 60 Vbeta primers were used for the PCR. The table came from immunoSEQ multiplex PCR; TCRdb's copy has only in-frame clones and leaves some out. The profile shows roughly 62,000 clones, roughly 77% of them singletons. At the time of sampling, donors were nominally healthy, though unrecorded immune exposures were likely.

The rearrangement joins TRBV27 to TRBJ2-3; TRBD1 agrees at 9 bases. The specimen sequenced was PBMCs. The sequence came from a woman in her 30s in good health and CMV-seronegative. The CDR3 loop is CASSSTGQGSTDTQYF. The CDR3 nucleotides read TGTGCCAGCAGTTCCACCGGACAGGGGAGCACAGATACGCAGTATTTT.